This T cell receptor beta chain is from a study of shared clonotypes between healthy human individuals. Study-level background: Every donor yielded three CD4 naive, three CD4 memory, two CD8 naive and one CD8 memory plate.

When replicate PCRs were run on sorted subsets, they used 200 to 250 ng DNA, about 30,000 T cell genomes. The repertoire was sequenced with immunoSEQ multiplex PCR; TCRdb's copy has only in-frame clones and lacks some. The sample lists fewer than 1 million clones, 90% to 97% seen once, with approximately 0.2% in the top ten. Study observations and caveats: Richness estimates generally favored naive over memory subsets. Non-shared clonotypes had lower generation probabilities than those shared by all four donors.

This clone was seen once. The antigen is unknown. Germline trimming cut 6 bases from V and 0 bases from J; bases unmatched to any gene: 7. Germline V gene lookup returns CDR1 LNHDA and CDR2 SQIVND (reference sequence). The CDR3 sequence is 16 residues long. The naive CD8 subset, CD45RO-negative cells positively selected for CCR7, excluded terminally differentiated effector memory CD45RA+ cells. The material sequenced was naive CD8+ T cells sorted from blood. This TCR derives from a man aged 30-40 years in good health. The chain is built from TRBV19 and TRBJ1-5; 8 bases fit TRBD1. The CDR3: CASSRDRLYSNQPQHF. DNA of the CDR3: TGTGCCAGTAGCAGGGACAGGCTTTATAGCAATCAGCCCCAGCATTTT.